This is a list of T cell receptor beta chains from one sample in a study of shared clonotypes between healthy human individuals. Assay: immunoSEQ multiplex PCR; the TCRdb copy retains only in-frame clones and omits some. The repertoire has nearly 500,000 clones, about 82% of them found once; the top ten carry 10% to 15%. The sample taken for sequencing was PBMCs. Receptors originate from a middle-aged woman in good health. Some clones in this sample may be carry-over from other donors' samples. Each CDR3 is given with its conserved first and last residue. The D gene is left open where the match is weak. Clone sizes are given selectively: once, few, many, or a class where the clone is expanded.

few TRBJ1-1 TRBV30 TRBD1 CAWIWTGASRSTEAFF TGTGCCTGGATTTGGACAGGGGCTTCGAGATCCACTGAAGCTTTCTTT
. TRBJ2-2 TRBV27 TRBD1 CASSPLGQSNTGELFF TGTGCCAGCAGTCCCTTGGGACAGTCGAACACCGGGGAGCTGTTTTTT
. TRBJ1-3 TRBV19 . CASRKTALTSSGNTIYF TGTGCCAGTAGGAAGACAGCACTTACCAGCTCTGGAAACACCATATATTTT
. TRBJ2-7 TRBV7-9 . CASSLFGDLEQYF TGTGCCAGCAGCTTATTTGGGGATCTCGAGCAGTACTTC
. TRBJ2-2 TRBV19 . CASSFRVGELFF TGTGCCAGTAGTTTCCGGGTCGGGGAGCTGTTTTTT
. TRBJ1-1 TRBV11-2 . CASSLESRTATNTEAFF TGTGCCAGCAGCTTAGAGTCCCGGACGGCCACGAACACTGAAGCTTTCTTT
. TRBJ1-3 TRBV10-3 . CAISRSESGNTIYF TGTGCCATCAGTCGATCGGAATCTGGAAACACCATATATTTT
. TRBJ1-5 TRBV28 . CASSLPLQGQPQHF TGTGCCAGCAGTCTACCGTTACAGGGACAGCCCCAGCATTTT
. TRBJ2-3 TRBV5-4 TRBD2 CASSLGELAGADTQYF TGTGCCAGCAGCTTGGGTGAACTAGCGGGTGCAGATACGCAGTATTTT
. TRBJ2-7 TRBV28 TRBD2 CASSPGLAGEYEQYF TGTGCCAGCAGTCCCGGACTAGCGGGAGAGTACGAGCAGTACTTC
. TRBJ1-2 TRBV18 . CASSPGTPGYTF TGTGCCAGCTCACCAGGGACACCTGGCTACACCTTC
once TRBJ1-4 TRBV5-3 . CARSNGTPNEKLFF TGTGCCAGAAGCAACGGGACACCTAATGAAAAACTGTTTTTT
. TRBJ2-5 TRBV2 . CASGTEVQETQYF TGTGCCAGCGGGACGGAGGTCCAAGAGACCCAGTACTTC
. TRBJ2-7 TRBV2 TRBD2 CASSAGLAGGSGGYEQYF TGTGCCAGCAGCGCCGGACTAGCGGGGGGCTCCGGGGGGTACGAGCAGTACTTC
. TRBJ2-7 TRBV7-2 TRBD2 CASSIGLAGPYEQYF TGTGCCAGCAGCATCGGACTAGCGGGACCCTACGAGCAGTACTTC